This TCR beta chain is drawn from a study of human T cells and chemical hapten exposure. Study in general: All through the approximately 26-week study, the scalp of each patient received diphenylcyclopropenone doses weekly.

In this sample, this clonotype turned up many times. Trimming removed 1 base from V and 4 bases from J, with 8 bases in between. The CDR3 runs to 14 residues. CDR1 and CDR2 (germline): DFQATT, SNEGSKA (reference sequence). TCRdb reprocessed the RACE reads via MiXCR and lists one record per CDR3 protein. The sample carries some 62,000 distinct CDR3 sequences, more than 9.5% recorded once. Noted time point: patch test 3, about 24 weeks after DPC sensitization. Noted treatment: therapeutic diphenylcyclopropenone sensitization with weekly scalp DPC. Someone pulled total RNA out of unfractionated whole blood.

The sample in question was whole blood, obtained in connection with sensitization to the hapten diphenylcyclopropenone (DPC). This TCR came from a woman aged 25 to 45 with alopecia areata. Some clones in this sample may be carry-over from other donors' samples. The rearrangement uses TRBV20-1 and TRBJ2-6; D not resolved. The CDR3 is CSARVGFGANVLTF. Written as DNA, the CDR3 is TGCAGTGCTAGAGTCGGGTTCGGGGCCAACGTCCTGACTTTC.